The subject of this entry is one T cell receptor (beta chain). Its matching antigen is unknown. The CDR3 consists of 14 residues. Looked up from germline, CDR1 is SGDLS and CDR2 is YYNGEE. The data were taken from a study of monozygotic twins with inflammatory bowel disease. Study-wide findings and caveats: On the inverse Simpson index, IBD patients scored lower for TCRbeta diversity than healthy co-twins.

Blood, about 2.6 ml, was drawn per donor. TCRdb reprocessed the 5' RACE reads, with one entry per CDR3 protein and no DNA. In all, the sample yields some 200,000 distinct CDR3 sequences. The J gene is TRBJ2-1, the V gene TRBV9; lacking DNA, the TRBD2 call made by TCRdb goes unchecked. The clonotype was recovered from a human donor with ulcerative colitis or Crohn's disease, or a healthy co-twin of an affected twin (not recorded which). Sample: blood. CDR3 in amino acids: CASSRTSGMNEQFF.